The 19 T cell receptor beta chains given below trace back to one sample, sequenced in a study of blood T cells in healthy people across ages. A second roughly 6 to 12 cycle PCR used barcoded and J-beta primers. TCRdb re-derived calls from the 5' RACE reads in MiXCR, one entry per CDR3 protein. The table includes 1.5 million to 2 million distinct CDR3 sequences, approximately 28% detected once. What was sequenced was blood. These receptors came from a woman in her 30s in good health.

The CDR3 spells CASTFSGDKYF. The CDR3, as DNA: TGTGCCAGCACCTTTAGCGGGGACAAGTACTTC. This rearrangement joins TRBV3-1 to TRBJ2-5; 8 positions match TRBD2. Germline CDR1 reads LGHDT; CDR2 reads YNNKEL (reference sequence). The CDR3 length is 11 residues. V trimming: 7 bases; J trimming: 12 bases; junction bases outside the gene matches: 7.

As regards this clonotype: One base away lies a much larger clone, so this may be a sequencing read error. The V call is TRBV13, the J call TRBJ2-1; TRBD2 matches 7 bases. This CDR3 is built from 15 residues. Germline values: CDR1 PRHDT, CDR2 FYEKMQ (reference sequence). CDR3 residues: CTSSNLAAEGDEQFF. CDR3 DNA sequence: TGTACCAGCAGCAATCTAGCGGCGGAGGGCGATGAGCAGTTCTTC.

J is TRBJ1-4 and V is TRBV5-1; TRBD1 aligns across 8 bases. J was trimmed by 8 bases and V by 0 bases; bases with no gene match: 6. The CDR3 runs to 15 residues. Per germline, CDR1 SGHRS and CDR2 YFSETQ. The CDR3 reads CASSLESGGFEKLFF. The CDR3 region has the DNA TGCGCCAGCAGCTTGGAGTCAGGGGGCTTCGAAAAACTGTTTTTT.

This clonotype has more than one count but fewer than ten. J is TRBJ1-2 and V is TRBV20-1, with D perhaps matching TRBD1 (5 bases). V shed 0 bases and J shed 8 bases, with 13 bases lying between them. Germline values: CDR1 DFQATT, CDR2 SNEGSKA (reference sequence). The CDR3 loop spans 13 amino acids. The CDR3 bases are TGCAGTGCTAGAGATGGGGCCGGGGACGGCTACACCTTC. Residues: CSARDGAGDGYTF.

CDR3 region: CASKQGLTLQNTEAFF. CDR3 coding DNA: TGTGCCAGCAAACAGGGCTTAACCCTCCAGAACACTGAAGCTTTCTTT. The rearrangement links TRBV6-5 to TRBJ1-1, with a possible D match to TRBD1 (6 bases). The CDR3 is made up of 16 amino acids. Germline loops: CDR1 MNHEY, CDR2 SVGAGI. The V gene lost 7 bases and the J gene lost 1 base, with 19 bases spanning the gap.

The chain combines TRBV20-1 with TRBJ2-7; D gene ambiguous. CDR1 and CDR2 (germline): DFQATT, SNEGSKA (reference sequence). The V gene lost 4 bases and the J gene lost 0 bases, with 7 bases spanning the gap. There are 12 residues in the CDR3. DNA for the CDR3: TGCAGTGCTAAGGTGAGCTCCTACGAGCAGTACTTC. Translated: CSAKVSSYEQYF.

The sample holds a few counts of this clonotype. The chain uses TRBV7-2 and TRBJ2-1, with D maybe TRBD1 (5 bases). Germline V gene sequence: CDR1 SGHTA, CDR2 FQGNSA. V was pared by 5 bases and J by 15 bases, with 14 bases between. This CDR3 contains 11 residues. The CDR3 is CASSTKGDWFF. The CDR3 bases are TGTGCCAGCAGCACTAAAGGGGATTGGTTCTTC.

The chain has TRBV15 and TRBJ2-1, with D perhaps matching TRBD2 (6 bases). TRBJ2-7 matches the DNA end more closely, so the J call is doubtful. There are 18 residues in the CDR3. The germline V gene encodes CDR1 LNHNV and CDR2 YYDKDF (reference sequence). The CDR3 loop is CATSRMSLAEVSYNEQYF. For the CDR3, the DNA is TGTGCCACCAGCAGAATGTCTTTAGCGGAAGTCTCCTACAATGAGCAGTACTTC.

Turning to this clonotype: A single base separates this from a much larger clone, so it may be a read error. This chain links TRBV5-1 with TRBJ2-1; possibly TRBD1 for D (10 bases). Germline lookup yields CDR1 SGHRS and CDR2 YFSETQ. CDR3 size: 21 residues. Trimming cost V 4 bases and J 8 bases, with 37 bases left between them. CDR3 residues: CASSQGQGTELAGHTRHEQFF. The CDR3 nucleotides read TGCGCCAGCAGCCAGGGACAGGGGACGGAACTAGCGGGCCACACCCGGCATGAGCAGTTCTTC.

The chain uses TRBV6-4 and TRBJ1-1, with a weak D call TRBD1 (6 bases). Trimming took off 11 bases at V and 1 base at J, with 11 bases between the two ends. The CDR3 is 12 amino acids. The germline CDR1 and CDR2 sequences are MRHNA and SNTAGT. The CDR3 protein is CAADSTNTEAFF. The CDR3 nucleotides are TGTGCCGCGGACAGCACGAACACTGAAGCTTTCTTT.

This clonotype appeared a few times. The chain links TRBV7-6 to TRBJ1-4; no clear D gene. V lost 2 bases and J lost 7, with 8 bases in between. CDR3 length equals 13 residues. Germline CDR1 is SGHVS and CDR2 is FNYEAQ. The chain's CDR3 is CASSLMAFEKLFF. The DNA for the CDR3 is TGTGCCAGCAGCTTAATGGCCTTTGAAAAACTGTTTTTT.

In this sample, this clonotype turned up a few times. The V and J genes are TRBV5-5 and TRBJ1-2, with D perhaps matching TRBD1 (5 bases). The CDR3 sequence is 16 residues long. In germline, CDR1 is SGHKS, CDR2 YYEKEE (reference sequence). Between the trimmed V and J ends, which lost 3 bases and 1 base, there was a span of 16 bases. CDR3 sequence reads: CASSSRGTQNNYGYTF. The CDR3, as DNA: TGTGCCAGCAGCTCCCGTGGGACGCAGAATAACTATGGCTACACCTTC. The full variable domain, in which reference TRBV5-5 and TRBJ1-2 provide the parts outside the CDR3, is DAGVTQSPTHLIKTRGQQVTLRCSPISGHKSVSWYQQVLGQGPQFIFQYYEKEERGRGNFPDRFSARQFPNYSSELNVNALLLGDSALYLCASSSRGTQNNYGYTFGSGTRLTVV.

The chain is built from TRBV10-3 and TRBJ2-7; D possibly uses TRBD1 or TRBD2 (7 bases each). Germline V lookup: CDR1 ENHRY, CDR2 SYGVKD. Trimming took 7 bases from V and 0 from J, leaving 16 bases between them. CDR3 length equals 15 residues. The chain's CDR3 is CAIKEAGQTSYEQYF. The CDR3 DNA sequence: TGTGCCATCAAAGAAGCGGGACAGACCTCCTACGAGCAGTACTTC.

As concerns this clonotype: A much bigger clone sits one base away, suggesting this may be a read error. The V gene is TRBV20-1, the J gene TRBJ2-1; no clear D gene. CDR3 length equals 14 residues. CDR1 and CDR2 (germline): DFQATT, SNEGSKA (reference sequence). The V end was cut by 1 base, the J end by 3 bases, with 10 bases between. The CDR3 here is CSARGQTVYNEQFF. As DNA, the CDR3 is TGCAGTGCTAGAGGCCAGACGGTCTACAATGAGCAGTTCTTC.

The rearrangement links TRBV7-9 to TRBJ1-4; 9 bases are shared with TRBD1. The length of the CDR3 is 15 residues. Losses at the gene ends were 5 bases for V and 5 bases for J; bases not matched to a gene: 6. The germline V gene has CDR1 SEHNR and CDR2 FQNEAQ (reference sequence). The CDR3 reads CASSLDRGSNEKLFF. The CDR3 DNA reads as TGTGCCAGCAGCCTAGACAGGGGGAGCAATGAAAAACTGTTTTTT.

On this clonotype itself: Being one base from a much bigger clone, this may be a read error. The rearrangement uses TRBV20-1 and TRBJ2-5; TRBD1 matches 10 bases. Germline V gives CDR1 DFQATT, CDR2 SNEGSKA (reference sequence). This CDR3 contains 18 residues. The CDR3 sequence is CSARDDLGDRGFQETHYF. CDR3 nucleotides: TGCAGTGCTAGAGACGACCTGGGGGACAGGGGATTCCAAGAGACCCACTACTTC.

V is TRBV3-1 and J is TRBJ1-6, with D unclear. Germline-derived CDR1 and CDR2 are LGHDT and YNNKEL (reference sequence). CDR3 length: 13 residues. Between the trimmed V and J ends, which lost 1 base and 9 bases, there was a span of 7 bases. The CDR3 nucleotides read TGTGCCAGCAGCCAAGGGGGAGTTTCACCCCTCCACTTT. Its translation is CASSQGGVSPLHF.

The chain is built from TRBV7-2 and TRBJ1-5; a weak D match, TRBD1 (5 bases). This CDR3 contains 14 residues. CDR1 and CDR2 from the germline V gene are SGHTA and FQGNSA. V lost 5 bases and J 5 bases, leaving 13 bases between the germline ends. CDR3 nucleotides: TGTGCCAGCAGCCGGGGGGGGAAGTATCAGCCCCAGCATTTT. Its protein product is CASSRGGKYQPQHF.

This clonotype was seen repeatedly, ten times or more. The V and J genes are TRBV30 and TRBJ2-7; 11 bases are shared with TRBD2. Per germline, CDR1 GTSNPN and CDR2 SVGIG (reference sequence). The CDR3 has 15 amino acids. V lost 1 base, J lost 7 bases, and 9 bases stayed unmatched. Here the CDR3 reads CAWSGLAGGLFEQYF. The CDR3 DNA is TGTGCCTGGAGTGGTTTAGCGGGGGGGCTGTTTGAGCAGTACTTC.